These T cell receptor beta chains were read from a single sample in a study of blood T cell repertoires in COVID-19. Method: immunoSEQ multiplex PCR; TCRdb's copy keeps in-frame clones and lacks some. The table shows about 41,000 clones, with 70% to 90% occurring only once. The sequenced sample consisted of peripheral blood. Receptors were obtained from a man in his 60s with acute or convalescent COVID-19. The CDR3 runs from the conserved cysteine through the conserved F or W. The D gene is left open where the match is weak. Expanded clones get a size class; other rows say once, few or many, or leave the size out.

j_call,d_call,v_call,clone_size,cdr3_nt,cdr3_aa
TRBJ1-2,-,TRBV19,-,TGTGCCAGTAGTATAGATTGGGGCGATGGCTACACCTTC,CASSIDWGDGYTF
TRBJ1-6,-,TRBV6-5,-,TGTGCCAGCAGTTACTATTCCGGGAATTCACCCCTCCACTTT,CASSYYSGNSPLHF
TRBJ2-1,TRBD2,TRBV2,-,TGTGCCAGCAGCCAGCGGGGACAGTTCTTC,CASSQRGQFF
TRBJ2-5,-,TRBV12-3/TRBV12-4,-,TGTGCCAGCAGTGGGGACTACCAAGAGACCCAGTACTTC,CASSGDYQETQYF
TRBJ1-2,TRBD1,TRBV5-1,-,TGCGCCAGCAGCTGGGGCCAGGGGGGCTACTATGGCTACACCTTC,CASSWGQGGYYGYTF
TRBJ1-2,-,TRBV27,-,TGTGCCAGCAGTTTGGGGGGGGCTGGGAACTATGGCTACACCTTC,CASSLGGAGNYGYTF
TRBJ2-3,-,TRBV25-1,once,TGTGCCAGCAGTGAATTGACCTCTACTAACACAGATACGCAGTATTTT,CASSELTSTNTDTQYF
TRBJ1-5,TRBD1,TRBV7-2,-,TGTGCCAGCAGAGGGACAGGTAATCAGCCCCAGCATTTT,CASRGTGNQPQHF
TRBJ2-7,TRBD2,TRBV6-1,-,TGTGCCAGCAGCTTTAGCGGGGGATCCTACGAGCAGTACTTC,CASSFSGGSYEQYF
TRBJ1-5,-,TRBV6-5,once,TGTGCCAGCAGTTCTCAGGGTTACAATCAGCCCCAGCATTTT,CASSSQGYNQPQHF
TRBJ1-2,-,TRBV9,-,TGTGCCAGCAGCGTAGCCCCTCAGGAGGGTCACGCTGGCTACACCTTC,CASSVAPQEGHAGYTF
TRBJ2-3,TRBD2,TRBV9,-,TGTGCCAGCAGCGTAAAATCGGCTAGCGGGGGGGCGAGCACAGATACGCAGTATTTT,CASSVKSASGGASTDTQYF
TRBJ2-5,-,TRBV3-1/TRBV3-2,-,TGTGCCAGCAGCCAAGGTGCCAGTTCGTACCAAGAGACCCAGTACTTC,CASSQGASSYQETQYF
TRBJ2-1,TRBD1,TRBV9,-,TGTGCCAGCAGCCCCGGGACAGGGAGGGTAGGCTCCTACAATGAGCAGTTCTTC,CASSPGTGRVGSYNEQFF
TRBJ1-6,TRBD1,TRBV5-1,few,TGCGCCAGCAGCACCGAAACAGGGGCCGCAGGTTCACCCCTCCACTTT,CASSTETGAAGSPLHF